Listed here are 5 T cell receptor beta chains from one sample, sequenced in a study of cytomegalovirus exposure and HLA in healthy donors. This table comes from immunoSEQ multiplex PCR, and its TCRdb copy is limited to in-frame clones, with some not included. Of fewer than 150,000 clones listed, 70% to 85% are singletons. Sequenced input: PBMCs. The origin of the receptors is a young man in good health and CMV-seropositive.

This clone was observed once. V and J are TRBV2 and TRBJ1-4, with D perhaps TRBD1 (6 bases). CDR1 SNHLY and CDR2 FYNNEI come from the germline V gene. Trimming stripped 7 bases from V and 8 bases from J, with 17 bases between. CDR3 length: 14 amino acids. In DNA form, the CDR3 reads TGTGCCAGCACCAGGGACACCGGGGGGGAAAAACTGTTTTTT. Translating gives CASTRDTGGEKLFF.

This clone has just one count. J is TRBJ2-5 and V is TRBV29-1, with 7 bases identical to TRBD1. The CDR3 runs to 12 residues. Germline-derived CDR1 and CDR2 are SQVTM and ANQGSEA. The trim removed 6 bases at V and 4 bases at J, leaving 5 bases unmatched. The DNA of the CDR3 is TGCAGCGTACGAGGGGGCTCAGAGACCCAGTACTTC. Protein product: CSVRGGSETQYF.

The chain joins TRBV2 to TRBJ2-6; the D is unclear. The V end lost 1 base, the J end lost 3 bases, and 7 bases lay between the germline ends. The CDR3 length is 15 residues. Germline loops: CDR1 SNHLY, CDR2 FYNNEI. The CDR3 spells CASSEVGVGANVLTF. CDR3 coding DNA: TGTGCCAGCAGTGAAGTGGGCGTTGGGGCCAACGTCCTGACTTTC.

V gene TRBV20-1 combines with J gene TRBJ2-1, with 11 positions matching TRBD2. The CDR3 has 10 residues. V trimming: 6 bases; J trimming: 16 bases; junction bases outside the gene matches: 5. Germline CDR1 DFQATT, CDR2 SNEGSKA (reference sequence). The CDR3 DNA reads TGCAGTGCAATAGCGGGGGGGCCATTCTTC. The encoded protein is CSAIAGGPFF.

V is TRBV11-2 and J is TRBJ1-2; the D is unclear. The ends were cut back, 0 bases at V and 7 bases at J, with 9 bases in the middle. Looked up from germline, CDR1 is SGHAT and CDR2 is FQNNGV. The CDR3 has 13 amino acids. The CDR3 loop is CASSLDQSRGYTF. CDR3 nucleotides: TGTGCCAGCAGCTTAGACCAAAGCCGTGGCTACACCTTC.